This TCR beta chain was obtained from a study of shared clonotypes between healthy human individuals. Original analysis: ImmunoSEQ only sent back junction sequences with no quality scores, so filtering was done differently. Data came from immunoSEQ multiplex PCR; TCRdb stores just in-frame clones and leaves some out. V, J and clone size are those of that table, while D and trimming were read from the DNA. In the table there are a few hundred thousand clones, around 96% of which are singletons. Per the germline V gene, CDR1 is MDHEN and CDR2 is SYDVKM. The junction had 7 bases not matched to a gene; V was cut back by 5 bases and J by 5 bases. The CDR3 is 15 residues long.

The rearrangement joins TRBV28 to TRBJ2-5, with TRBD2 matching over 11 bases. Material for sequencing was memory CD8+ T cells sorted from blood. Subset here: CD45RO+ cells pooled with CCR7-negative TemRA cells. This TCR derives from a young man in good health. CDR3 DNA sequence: TGTGCCAGCAGTCATACTAGCGGGAGTGTTGAGACCCAGTACTTC. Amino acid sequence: CASSHTSGSVETQYF.